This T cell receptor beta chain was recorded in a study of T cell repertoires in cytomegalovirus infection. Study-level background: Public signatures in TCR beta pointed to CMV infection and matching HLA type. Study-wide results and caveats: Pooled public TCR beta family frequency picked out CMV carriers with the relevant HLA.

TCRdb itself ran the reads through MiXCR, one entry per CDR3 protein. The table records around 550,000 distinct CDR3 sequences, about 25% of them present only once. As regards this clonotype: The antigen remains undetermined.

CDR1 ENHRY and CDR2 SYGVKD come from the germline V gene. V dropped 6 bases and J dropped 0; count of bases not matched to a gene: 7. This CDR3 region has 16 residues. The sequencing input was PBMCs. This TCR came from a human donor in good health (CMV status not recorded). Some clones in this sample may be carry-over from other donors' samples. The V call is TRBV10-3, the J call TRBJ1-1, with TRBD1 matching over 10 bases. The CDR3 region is CAISGTGANMNTEAFF. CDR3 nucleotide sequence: TGTGCCATCAGCGGGACAGGGGCGAACATGAACACTGAAGCTTTCTTT.